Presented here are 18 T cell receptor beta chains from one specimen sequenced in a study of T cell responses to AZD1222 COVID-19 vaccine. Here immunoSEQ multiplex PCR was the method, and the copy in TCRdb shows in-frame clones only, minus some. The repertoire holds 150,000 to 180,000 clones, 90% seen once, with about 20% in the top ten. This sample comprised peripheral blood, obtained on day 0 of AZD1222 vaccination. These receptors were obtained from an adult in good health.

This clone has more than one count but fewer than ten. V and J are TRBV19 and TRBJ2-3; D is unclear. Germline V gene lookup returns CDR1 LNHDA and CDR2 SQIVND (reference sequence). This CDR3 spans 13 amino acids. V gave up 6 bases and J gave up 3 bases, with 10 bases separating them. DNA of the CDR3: TGTGCCAGTAGACACGCCGGGACAGATACGCAGTATTTT. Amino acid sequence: CASRHAGTDTQYF.

CDR3 residues: CASSFNRETDTQYF. CDR3 DNA: TGCGCCAGCAGCTTCAACAGGGAAACAGATACGCAGTATTTT. The V and J genes are TRBV5-1 and TRBJ2-3; D might be TRBD1 (6 bases). The CDR3 spans 14 residues. V lost 2 bases and J 3 bases, leaving 10 bases between the germline ends. Germline loops: CDR1 SGHRS, CDR2 YFSETQ.

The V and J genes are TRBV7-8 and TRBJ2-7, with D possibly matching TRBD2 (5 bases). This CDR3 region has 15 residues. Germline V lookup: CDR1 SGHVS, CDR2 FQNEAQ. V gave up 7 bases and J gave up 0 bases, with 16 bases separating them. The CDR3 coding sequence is TGTGCCAGCACAAACCCCCGCGGGTTCTCCTACGAGCAGTACTTC. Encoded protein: CASTNPRGFSYEQYF.

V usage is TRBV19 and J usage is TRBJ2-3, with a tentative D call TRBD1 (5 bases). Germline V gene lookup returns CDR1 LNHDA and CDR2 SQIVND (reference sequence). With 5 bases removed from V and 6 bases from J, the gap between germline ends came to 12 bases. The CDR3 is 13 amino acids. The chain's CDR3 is CASSRTSVDTQYF. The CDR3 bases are TGTGCCAGTAGTCGGACATCAGTCGATACGCAGTATTTT.

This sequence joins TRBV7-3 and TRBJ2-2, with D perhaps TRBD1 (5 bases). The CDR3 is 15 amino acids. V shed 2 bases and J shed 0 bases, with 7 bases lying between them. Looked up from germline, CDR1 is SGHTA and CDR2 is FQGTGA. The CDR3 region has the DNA TGTGCCAGCAGCTTACAGGGTTCGAACACCGGGGAGCTGTTTTTT. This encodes CASSLQGSNTGELFF.

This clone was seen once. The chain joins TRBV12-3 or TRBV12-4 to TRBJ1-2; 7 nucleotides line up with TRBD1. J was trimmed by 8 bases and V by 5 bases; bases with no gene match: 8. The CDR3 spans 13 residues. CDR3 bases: TGTGCCAGCAGTCCAAGGGGGCTTCGAGGCTACACCTTC. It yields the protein CASSPRGLRGYTF.

CDR3 in amino acids: CASSEYSRGRNQPQHF. The CDR3 bases are TGCGCCAGCAGTGAGTACTCACGGGGGCGGAATCAGCCCCAGCATTTT. The chain couples TRBV10-1 to TRBJ1-5; perhaps TRBD1 as D (6 bases). The CDR3 is made up of 16 amino acids. V was shortened by 1 base and J by 4 bases, with 14 bases between the two germline ends. The V gene's germline CDR1 is WNHNN and CDR2 SYGVQD (reference sequence).

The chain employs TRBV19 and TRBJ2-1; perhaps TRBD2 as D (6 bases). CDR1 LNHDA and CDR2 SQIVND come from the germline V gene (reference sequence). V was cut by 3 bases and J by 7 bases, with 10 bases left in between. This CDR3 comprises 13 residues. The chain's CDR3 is CASSILRGNEQFF. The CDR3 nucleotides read TGTGCCAGTAGTATTCTCCGGGGGAATGAGCAGTTCTTC.

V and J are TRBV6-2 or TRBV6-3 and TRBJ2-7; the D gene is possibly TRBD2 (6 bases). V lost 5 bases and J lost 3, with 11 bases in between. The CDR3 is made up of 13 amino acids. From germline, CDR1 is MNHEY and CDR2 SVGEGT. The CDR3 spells CASSPGTYYEQYF. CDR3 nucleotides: TGTGCCAGCAGTCCCGGGACTTACTACGAGCAGTACTTC.

The CDR3 DNA is TGTGCCAGCAGTTACCCACCCCCGGGGGAGCAGTACTTC. It translates to CASSYPPPGEQYF. The rearrangement links TRBV6-2 or TRBV6-3 to TRBJ2-7; D may be TRBD2 (5 bases). V lost 2 bases and J lost 7, with 12 bases in between. The germline V gene encodes CDR1 MNHEY and CDR2 SVGEGT. The CDR3 contains 13 residues.

This CDR3 is CASSVGQGTSYEQYF. The CDR3 coding sequence is TGTGCCAGCAGCGTAGGCCAGGGAACGTCCTACGAGCAGTACTTC. The gene calls are TRBV9 and TRBJ2-7, with D possibly being TRBD1 (5 bases). This CDR3 comprises 15 residues. The V end lost 0 bases, the J end lost 1 base, and 11 bases lay between the germline ends. Germline CDR1 is SGDLS and CDR2 is YYNGEE.

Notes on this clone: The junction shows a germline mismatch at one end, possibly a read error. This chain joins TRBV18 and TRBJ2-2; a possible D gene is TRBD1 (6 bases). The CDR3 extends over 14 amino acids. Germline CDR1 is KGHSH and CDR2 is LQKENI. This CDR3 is CASSPQGNTGELFF. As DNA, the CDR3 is TGTGCCAGCTCGCCACAGGGAAACACCGGGGAGCTGTTTTTT.

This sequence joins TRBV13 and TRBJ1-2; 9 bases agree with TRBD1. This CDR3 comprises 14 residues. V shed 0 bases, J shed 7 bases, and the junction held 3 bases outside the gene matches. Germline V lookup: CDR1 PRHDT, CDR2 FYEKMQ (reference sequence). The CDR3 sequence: CASSLGQGAGGYTF. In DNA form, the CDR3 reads TGTGCCAGCAGCTTAGGACAGGGGGCGGGTGGCTACACCTTC.

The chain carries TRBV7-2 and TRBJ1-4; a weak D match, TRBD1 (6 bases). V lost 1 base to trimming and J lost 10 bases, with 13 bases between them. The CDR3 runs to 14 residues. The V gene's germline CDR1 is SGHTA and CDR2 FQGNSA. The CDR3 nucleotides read TGTGCCAGCAGCTTAGTTCAGGGGCGAGGAAAACTGTTTTTT. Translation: CASSLVQGRGKLFF.

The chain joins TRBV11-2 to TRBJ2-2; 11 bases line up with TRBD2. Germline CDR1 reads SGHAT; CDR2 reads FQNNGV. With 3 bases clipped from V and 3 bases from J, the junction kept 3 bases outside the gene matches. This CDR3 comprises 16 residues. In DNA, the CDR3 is TGTGCCAGCAGCTTTAGCGGGGGGGGTCACACCGGGGAGCTGTTTTTT. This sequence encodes CASSFSGGGHTGELFF.

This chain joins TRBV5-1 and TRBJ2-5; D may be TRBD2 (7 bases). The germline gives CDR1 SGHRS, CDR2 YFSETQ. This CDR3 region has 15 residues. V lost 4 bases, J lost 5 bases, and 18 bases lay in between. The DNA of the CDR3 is TGCGCCAGCAGCGGAGGGTCCGGGGGGCGGGAGACCCAGTACTTC. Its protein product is CASSGGSGGRETQYF.

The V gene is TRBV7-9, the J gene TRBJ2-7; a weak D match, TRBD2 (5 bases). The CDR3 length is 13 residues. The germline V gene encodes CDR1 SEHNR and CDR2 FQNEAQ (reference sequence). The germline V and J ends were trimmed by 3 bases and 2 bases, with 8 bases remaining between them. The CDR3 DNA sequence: TGTGCCAGCAGCTTCGGGGTCCCCTACGAGCAGTACTTC. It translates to CASSFGVPYEQYF.

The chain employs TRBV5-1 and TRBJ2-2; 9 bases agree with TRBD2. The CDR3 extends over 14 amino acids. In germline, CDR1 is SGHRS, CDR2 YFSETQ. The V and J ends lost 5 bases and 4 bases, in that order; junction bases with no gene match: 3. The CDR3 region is CASRTSGPTGELFF. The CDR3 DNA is TGCGCCAGCAGGACTAGCGGACCCACCGGGGAGCTGTTTTTT.